This is a list of T cell receptor beta chains from one sample in a study of early T cells in non-severe SARS-CoV-2 infection. TCRdb reprocessed the 5' RACE reads with MiXCR, giving one entry per CDR3 protein. The table has approximately 99,000 distinct CDR3 sequences, around 10% seen once; the top ten hold 3.1%. The sample was whole blood. The source of these receptors is an adult who was a healthcare worker with PCR-confirmed SARS-CoV-2 infection or an uninfected control (not recorded which). Both conserved end residues are part of each CDR3. The order of the fields is V gene, J gene, CDR3 protein.

V gene: TRBV4-1
J gene: TRBJ1-2
CDR3 protein: CASSQEGDRGNYGYTF

V gene: TRBV28
J gene: TRBJ1-1
CDR3 protein: CASHGVDTEAFF

V gene: TRBV29-1
J gene: TRBJ2-2
CDR3 protein: CSVEGWTGELFF

V gene: TRBV9
J gene: TRBJ2-7
CDR3 protein: CASSVTGVGYEQYF

V gene: TRBV12-3/TRBV12-4
J gene: TRBJ2-3
CDR3 protein: CASSHGLGTDTQYF

V gene: TRBV5-4
J gene: TRBJ1-1
CDR3 protein: CASSLMTGGMNTEAFF

V gene: TRBV10-3
J gene: TRBJ2-3
CDR3 protein: CAISESGDRGFVDTQYF

V gene: TRBV10-3
J gene: TRBJ1-1
CDR3 protein: CAISSGHSGRPEAFF

V gene: TRBV5-1
J gene: TRBJ2-1
CDR3 protein: CASSYLAVSSYNEQFF

V gene: TRBV5-1
J gene: TRBJ2-1
CDR3 protein: CASRTSGSDEQFF

V gene: TRBV28
J gene: TRBJ1-2
CDR3 protein: CASSTGLGYTF

V gene: TRBV14
J gene: TRBJ2-7
CDR3 protein: CASSQYTGLYEQYF

V gene: TRBV20-1
J gene: TRBJ1-2
CDR3 protein: CSARHRDTAANYGYTF

V gene: TRBV28
J gene: TRBJ2-1
CDR3 protein: CASSPAGSGNEQFF

V gene: TRBV2
J gene: TRBJ1-6
CDR3 protein: CASSEAGQRSYNSPLHF

V gene: TRBV18
J gene: TRBJ1-6
CDR3 protein: CASSPDRSSSYNSPPHF

V gene: TRBV14
J gene: TRBJ1-1
CDR3 protein: CASSRPLRGALPEAFF

V gene: TRBV5-5
J gene: TRBJ2-7
CDR3 protein: CASSSGPPAGRTSYEQYF

V gene: TRBV10-3
J gene: TRBJ2-1
CDR3 protein: CAISHPGLAGNNEQFF

V gene: TRBV24-1
J gene: TRBJ2-1
CDR3 protein: CATSDPDPGQVPYNEQFF

V gene: TRBV6-5
J gene: TRBJ1-6
CDR3 protein: CASRRTGDFYNSPLHF

V gene: TRBV7-6
J gene: TRBJ1-5
CDR3 protein: CASSPTVGQTPQHF

V gene: TRBV27
J gene: TRBJ1-6
CDR3 protein: CASSLTDNSPLHF

V gene: TRBV5-8
J gene: TRBJ2-3
CDR3 protein: CASSTTGTGRADTQYF

V gene: TRBV2
J gene: TRBJ2-1
CDR3 protein: CASLYGQGAGNEQFF

V gene: TRBV18
J gene: TRBJ2-7
CDR3 protein: CASSLQGEGWQYF

V gene: TRBV6-2/TRBV6-3
J gene: TRBJ2-7
CDR3 protein: CASSLTVSYEQYF

V gene: TRBV5-1
J gene: TRBJ2-5
CDR3 protein: CASSLGQGIGETQYF

V gene: TRBV7-8
J gene: TRBJ1-2
CDR3 protein: CASNQITGVRARGYTF

V gene: TRBV29-1
J gene: TRBJ2-1
CDR3 protein: CSVDLVRYNEQFF

V gene: TRBV20-1
J gene: TRBJ2-3
CDR3 protein: CSALIVGGTDTQYF

V gene: TRBV28
J gene: TRBJ1-1
CDR3 protein: CASSSTSTGPAEAFF

V gene: TRBV27
J gene: TRBJ2-3
CDR3 protein: CASSLAPLAGQPTDTQYF

V gene: TRBV19
J gene: TRBJ2-2
CDR3 protein: CASSNSVPNTGELFF

V gene: TRBV11-3
J gene: TRBJ2-7
CDR3 protein: CASSLGTGLAGDEQYF

V gene: TRBV3-1
J gene: TRBJ2-7
CDR3 protein: CASSPKSGAPYEQYF

V gene: TRBV29-1
J gene: TRBJ2-3
CDR3 protein: CSAKEKGQGVSDTQYF

V gene: TRBV10-3
J gene: TRBJ2-7
CDR3 protein: CAISPGWERYEQYF

V gene: TRBV3-1
J gene: TRBJ2-7
CDR3 protein: CASSQSVRLAGEQYF

V gene: TRBV30
J gene: TRBJ1-6
CDR3 protein: CAWTGEGINSPLHF